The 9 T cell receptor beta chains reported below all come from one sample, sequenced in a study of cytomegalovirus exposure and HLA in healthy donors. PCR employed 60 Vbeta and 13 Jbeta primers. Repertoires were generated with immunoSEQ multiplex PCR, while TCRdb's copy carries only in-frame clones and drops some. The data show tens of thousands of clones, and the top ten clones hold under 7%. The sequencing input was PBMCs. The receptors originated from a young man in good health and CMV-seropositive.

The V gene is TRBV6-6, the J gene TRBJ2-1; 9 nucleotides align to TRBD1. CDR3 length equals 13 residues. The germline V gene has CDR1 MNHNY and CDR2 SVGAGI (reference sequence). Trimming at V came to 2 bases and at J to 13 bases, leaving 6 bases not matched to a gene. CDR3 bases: TGTGCCAGCAGTTACCACCGGACAGGGGAACAGTTCTTC. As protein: CASSYHRTGEQFF.

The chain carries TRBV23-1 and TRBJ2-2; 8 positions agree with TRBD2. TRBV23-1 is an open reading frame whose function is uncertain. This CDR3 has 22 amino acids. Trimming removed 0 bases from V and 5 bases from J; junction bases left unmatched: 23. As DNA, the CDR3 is TGCGCCAGCAGTCAATCTGATTTCGGGACGACCCCGCCGGCGGGAGGAACCGGGGAGCTGTTTTTT. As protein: CASSQSDFGTTPPAGGTGELFF.

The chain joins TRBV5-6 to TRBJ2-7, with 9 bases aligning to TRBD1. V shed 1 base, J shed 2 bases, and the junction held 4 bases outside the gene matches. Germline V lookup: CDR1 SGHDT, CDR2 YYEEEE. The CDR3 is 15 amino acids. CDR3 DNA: TGTGCCAGCAGCTTGTGGGACAGGGCAACCTACGAGCAGTACTTC. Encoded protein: CASSLWDRATYEQYF. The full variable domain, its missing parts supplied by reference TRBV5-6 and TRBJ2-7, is DAGVTQSPTHLIKTRGQQVTLRCSPKSGHDTVSWYQQALGQGPQFIFQYYEEEERQRGNFPDRFSGHQFPNYSSELNVNALLLGDSALYLCASSLWDRATYEQYFGPGTRLTVT.

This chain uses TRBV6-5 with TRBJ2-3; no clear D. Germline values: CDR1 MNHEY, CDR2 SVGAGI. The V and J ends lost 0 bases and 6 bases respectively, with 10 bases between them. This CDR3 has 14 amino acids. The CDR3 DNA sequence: TGTGCCAGCAGTTACTCGAACCCCAGGGATACGCAGTATTTT. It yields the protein CASSYSNPRDTQYF.

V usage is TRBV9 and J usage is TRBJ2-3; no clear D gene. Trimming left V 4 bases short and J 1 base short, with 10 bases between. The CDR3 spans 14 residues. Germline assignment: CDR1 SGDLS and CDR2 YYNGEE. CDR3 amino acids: CASSPRRGTDTQYF. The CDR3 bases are TGTGCCAGCAGCCCCCGTCGTGGCACAGATACGCAGTATTTT.

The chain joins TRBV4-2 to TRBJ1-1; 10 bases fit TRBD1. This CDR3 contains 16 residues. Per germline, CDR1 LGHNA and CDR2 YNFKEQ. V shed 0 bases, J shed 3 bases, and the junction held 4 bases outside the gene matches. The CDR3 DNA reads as TGTGCCAGCAGCCAAGAGACAGGGGGCGCGTACACTGAAGCTTTCTTT. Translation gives CASSQETGGAYTEAFF.

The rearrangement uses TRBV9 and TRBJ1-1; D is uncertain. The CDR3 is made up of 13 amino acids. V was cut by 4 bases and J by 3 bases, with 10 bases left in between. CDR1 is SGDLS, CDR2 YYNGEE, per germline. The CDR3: CASSPRTHTEAFF. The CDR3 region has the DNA TGTGCCAGCAGCCCCCGGACTCACACTGAAGCTTTCTTT.

In DNA, the CDR3 is TGCGCCAGCAGCCGAAGACAGGCCGCGGACACTGAAGCTTTCTTT. Its translation is CASSRRQAADTEAFF. V usage is TRBV4-1 and J usage is TRBJ1-1; D may be TRBD1 (6 bases). Germline values: CDR1 MGHRA, CDR2 YSYEKL. The length of the CDR3 is 15 residues. The V end was cut by 4 bases, the J end by 3 bases, with 15 bases between.

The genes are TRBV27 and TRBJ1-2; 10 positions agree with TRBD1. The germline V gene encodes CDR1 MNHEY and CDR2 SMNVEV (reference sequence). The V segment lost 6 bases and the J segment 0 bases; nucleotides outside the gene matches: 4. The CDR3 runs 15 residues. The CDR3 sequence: CASRRTGGSNYGYTF. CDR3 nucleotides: TGTGCCAGCAGGCGGACAGGGGGGTCTAACTATGGCTACACCTTC.